This entry describes one T cell receptor (beta chain). Its antigen is currently unknown. TCR cDNA was made by 5'RACE template switching, adding a universal primer site and UMIs. From the 5' RACE reads, TCRdb called clonotypes with MiXCR, one entry per CDR3 protein. Altogether around 590,000 distinct CDR3 sequences are present, roughly an eighth being singletons, with the ten largest covering 15%. The CDR3 contains 13 residues. V shed 1 base and J shed 8 bases, with 9 bases lying between them. Germline V gives CDR1 SGHVS, CDR2 FQNEAQ. The data were obtained in a study of T cells after yellow fever vaccination. Background on the study: When fractions had low cell numbers, they were prepared with SMART-Seq v4 Ultra Low Input.

Study findings and constraints: The presence of abundant clonotypes contaminating from the bulk population was possible in FACS-sorted repertoires. Post-booster samples contained most primary-vaccination clones (more than 95% CD4, around 88% CD8).

The receptor was derived from a man aged 25-40 years who received the YFV17D yellow fever vaccine. The sequenced sample was PBMCs, obtained on the day of the yellow fever booster vaccination. This chain uses TRBV7-8 with TRBJ1-5, with D perhaps matching TRBD1 (5 bases). This CDR3 is CASSLGAGEPQHF. The DNA of the CDR3 is TGTGCCAGCAGCTTAGGGGCGGGGGAGCCCCAGCATTTT.